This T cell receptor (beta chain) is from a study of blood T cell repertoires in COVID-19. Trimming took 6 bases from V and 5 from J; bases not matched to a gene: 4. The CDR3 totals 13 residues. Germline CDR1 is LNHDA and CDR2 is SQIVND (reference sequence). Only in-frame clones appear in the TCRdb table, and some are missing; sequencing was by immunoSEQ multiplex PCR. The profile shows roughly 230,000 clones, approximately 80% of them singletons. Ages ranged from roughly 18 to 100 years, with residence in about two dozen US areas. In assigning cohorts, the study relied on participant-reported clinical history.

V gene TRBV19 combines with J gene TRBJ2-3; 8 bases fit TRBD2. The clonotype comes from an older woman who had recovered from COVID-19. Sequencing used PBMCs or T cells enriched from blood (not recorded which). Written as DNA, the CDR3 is TGTGCCAGTAGCCAGCGGGAGCGAGATACGCAGTATTTT. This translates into CASSQRERDTQYF.